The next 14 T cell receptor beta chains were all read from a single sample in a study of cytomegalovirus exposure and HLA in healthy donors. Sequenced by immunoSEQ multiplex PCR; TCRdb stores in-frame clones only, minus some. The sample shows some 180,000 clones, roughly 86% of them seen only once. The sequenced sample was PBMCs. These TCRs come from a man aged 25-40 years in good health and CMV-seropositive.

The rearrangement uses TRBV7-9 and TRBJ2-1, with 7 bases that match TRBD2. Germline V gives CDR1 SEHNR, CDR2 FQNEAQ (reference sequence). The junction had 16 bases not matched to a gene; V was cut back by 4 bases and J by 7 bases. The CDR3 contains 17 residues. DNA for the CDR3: TGTGCCAGCAGCTGGGGGGGTCAGCGTGTCCCTCGGAATGAGCAGTTCTTC. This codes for CASSWGGQRVPRNEQFF.

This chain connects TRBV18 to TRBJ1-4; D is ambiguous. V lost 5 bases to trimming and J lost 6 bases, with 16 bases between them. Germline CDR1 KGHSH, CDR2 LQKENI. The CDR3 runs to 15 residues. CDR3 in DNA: TGTGCCAGCTCAGCTCTTAGGGCGCAGGATGAAAAACTGTTTTTT. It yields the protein CASSALRAQDEKLFF.

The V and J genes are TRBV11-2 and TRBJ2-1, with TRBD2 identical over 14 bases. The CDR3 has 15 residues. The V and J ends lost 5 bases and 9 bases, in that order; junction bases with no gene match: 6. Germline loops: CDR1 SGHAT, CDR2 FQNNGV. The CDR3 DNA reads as TGTGCCAGCAGCGTACGACTAGCGGGGGGGTCTGAGCAGTTCTTC. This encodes CASSVRLAGGSEQFF. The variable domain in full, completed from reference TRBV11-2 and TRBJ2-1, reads EAGVAQSPRYKIIEKRQSVAFWCNPISGHATLYWYQQILGQGPKLLIQFQNNGVVDDSQLPKDRFSAERLKGVDSTLKIQPAKLEDSAVYLCASSVRLAGGSEQFFGPGTRLTVL.

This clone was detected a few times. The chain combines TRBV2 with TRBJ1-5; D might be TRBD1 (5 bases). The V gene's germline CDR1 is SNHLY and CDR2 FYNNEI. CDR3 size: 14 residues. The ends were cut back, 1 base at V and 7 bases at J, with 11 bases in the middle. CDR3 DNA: TGTGCCAGCAGTGAAGGATGGGACCAACAGCCCCAGCATTTT. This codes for CASSEGWDQQPQHF.

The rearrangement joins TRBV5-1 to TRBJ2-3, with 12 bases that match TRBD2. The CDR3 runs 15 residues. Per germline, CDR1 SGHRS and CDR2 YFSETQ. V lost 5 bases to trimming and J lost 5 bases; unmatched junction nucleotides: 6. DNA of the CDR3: TGCGCCAGCAGGCCGACTAGCGGGAGTATAGATACGCAGTATTTT. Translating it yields CASRPTSGSIDTQYF.

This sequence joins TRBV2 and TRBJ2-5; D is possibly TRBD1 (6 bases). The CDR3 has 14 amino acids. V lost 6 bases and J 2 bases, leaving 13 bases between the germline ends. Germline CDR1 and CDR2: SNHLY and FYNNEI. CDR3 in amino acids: CASSVDSRQETQYF. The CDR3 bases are TGTGCCAGCAGCGTGGACAGTCGACAAGAGACCCAGTACTTC.

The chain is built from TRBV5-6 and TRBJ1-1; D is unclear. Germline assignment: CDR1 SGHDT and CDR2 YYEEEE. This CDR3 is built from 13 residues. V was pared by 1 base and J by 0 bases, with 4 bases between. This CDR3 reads CASSLKMNTEAFF. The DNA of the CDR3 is TGTGCCAGCAGCTTGAAGATGAACACTGAAGCTTTCTTT.

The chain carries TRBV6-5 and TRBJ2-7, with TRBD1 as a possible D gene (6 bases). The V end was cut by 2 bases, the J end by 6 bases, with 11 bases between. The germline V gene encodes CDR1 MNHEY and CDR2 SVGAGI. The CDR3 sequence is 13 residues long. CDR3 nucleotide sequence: TGTGCCAGCAGTTACGGGGGCCCAGTCGAGCAGTACTTC. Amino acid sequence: CASSYGGPVEQYF.

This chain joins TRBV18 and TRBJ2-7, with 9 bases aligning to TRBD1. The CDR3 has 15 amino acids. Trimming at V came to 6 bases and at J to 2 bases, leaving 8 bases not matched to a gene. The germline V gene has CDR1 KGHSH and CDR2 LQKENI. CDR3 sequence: CASSHRGQGPYEQYF. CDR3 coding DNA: TGTGCCAGCTCCCACAGGGGACAGGGACCCTACGAGCAGTACTTC.

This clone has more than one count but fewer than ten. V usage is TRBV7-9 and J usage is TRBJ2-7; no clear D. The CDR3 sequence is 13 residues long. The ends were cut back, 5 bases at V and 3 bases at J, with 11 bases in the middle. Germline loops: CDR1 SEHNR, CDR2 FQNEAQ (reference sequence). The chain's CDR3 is CASSPSFSYEQYF. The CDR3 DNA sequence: TGTGCCAGCAGCCCCAGCTTCAGCTACGAGCAGTACTTC.

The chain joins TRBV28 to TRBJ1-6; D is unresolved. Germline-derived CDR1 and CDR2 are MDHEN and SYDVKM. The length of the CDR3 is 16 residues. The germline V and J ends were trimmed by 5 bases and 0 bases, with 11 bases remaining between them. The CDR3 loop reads CASSLTGSSYNSPLHF. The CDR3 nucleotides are TGTGCCAGCAGTCTGACCGGGAGCTCCTATAATTCACCCCTCCACTTT.

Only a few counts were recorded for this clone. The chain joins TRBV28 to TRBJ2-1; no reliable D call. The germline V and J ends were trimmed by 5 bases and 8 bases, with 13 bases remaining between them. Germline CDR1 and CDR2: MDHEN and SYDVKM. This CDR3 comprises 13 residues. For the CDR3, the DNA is TGTGCCAGCAGTCTTAGCTTGACCCATGAGCAGTTCTTC. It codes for CASSLSLTHEQFF.

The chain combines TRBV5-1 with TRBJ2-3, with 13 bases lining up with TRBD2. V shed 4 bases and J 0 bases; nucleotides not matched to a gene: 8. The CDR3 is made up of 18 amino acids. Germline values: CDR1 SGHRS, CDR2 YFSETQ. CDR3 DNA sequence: TGCGCCAGCAGCCTCCCCGGGGGACTAGCGGGGAGCACAGATACGCAGTATTTT. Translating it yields CASSLPGGLAGSTDTQYF.

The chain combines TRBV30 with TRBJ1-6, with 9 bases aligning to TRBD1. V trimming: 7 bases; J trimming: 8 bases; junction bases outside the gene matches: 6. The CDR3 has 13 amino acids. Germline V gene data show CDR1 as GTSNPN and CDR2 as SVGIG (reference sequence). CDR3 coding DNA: TGTGCCTTCTCGGGACAGGGTTATTCACCCCTCCACTTT. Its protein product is CAFSGQGYSPLHF.